These 14 T cell receptor beta chains share one sample of origin, sequenced in a study of cytomegalovirus exposure and HLA in healthy donors. Both 60 Vbeta primers and 13 Jbeta primers went into the PCR. The table came from immunoSEQ multiplex PCR; TCRdb's copy has only in-frame clones and leaves some out. The listing contains about 120,000 clones. The sequencing input was PBMCs. These receptors originate from a man younger than 45 in good health and CMV-seronegative.

The gene calls are TRBV10-3 and TRBJ2-5; unclear D gene. The J call may be incorrect, as the DNA end agrees better with TRBJ2-7. CDR1 is ENHRY and CDR2 is SYGVKD in the germline V gene. The CDR3 has 15 residues. The CDR3 bases are TGTGCCATCAGTGAGCGCTCTGAGCCTCCCTACGAGCAGTACTTC. Translating it yields CAISERSEPPYEQYF.

CDR3 DNA sequence: TGTGCCAGCAGGGCAAGCGGGGGGTCCTACGAGCAGTACTTC. It yields the protein CASRASGGSYEQYF. The chain uses TRBV6-1 and TRBJ2-7; 9 bases fit TRBD2. CDR3 length: 14 residues. V lost 6 bases to trimming and J lost 1 base; unmatched junction nucleotides: 4. CDR1 is MNHNS, CDR2 SASEGT, per germline.

The gene calls are TRBV30 and TRBJ2-1, with 9 bases matching TRBD2. The CDR3 has 18 residues. Trimming at V came to 3 bases and at J to 4 bases, leaving 16 bases not matched to a gene. In germline, CDR1 is GTSNPN, CDR2 SVGIG (reference sequence). CDR3 in DNA: TGTGCCTGGAGGGCTAAGCGGGGGGTCCTCCCCTTATACAATGAGCAGTTCTTC. Translated, it gives CAWRAKRGVLPLYNEQFF.

The chain joins TRBV6-5 to TRBJ1-4; 7 positions agree with TRBD1. The V gene's germline CDR1 is MNHEY and CDR2 SVGAGI. Trimming removed 10 bases from V and 4 bases from J; junction bases left unmatched: 9. CDR3 length equals 14 residues. The CDR3 region has the DNA TGTGCCACCCGACCGGGACAGAGTAATGAAAAACTGTTTTTT. This translates into CATRPGQSNEKLFF.

DNA for the CDR3: TGTGCCAGCAGCCTTCAGGCAGGGGCCTACAATGAGCAGTTCTTC. Protein sequence: CASSLQAGAYNEQFF. V gene TRBV6-1 combines with J gene TRBJ2-1, with a possible D match to TRBD1 (6 bases). The ends were cut back, 6 bases at V and 2 bases at J, with 14 bases in the middle. Germline V lookup: CDR1 MNHNS, CDR2 SASEGT. This CDR3 comprises 15 residues.

The rearrangement joins TRBV7-2 to TRBJ2-3; D gene unclear. Trimming cost V 5 bases and J 0 bases, with 12 bases left between them. Germline V lookup: CDR1 SGHTA, CDR2 FQGNSA. CDR3 length equals 15 residues. In DNA form, the CDR3 reads TGTGCCAGCAGCCCCCGAACAGCTAGCACAGATACGCAGTATTTT. Amino acid sequence: CASSPRTASTDTQYF.

The gene calls are TRBV7-9 and TRBJ1-1, with D tentatively TRBD1 (6 bases). The CDR3 totals 14 residues. Germline V gene lookup returns CDR1 SEHNR and CDR2 FQNEAQ (reference sequence). Trimming pared 2 bases from V and 2 bases from J, leaving 9 bases between. CDR3 sequence: CASSLQGYNTEAFF. In nucleotides, the CDR3 is TGTGCCAGCAGCTTACAGGGGTATAACACTGAAGCTTTCTTT.

This chain uses TRBV10-3 with TRBJ2-2; a possible D gene is TRBD2 (6 bases). The CDR3 spans 14 residues. The V gene's germline CDR1 is ENHRY and CDR2 SYGVKD. Trimming cost V 4 bases and J 7 bases, with 13 bases left between them. CDR3 amino acids: CAISARREDGELFF. CDR3 coding DNA: TGTGCCATCAGTGCACGCAGGGAGGACGGGGAGCTGTTTTTT.

V gene TRBV13 combines with J gene TRBJ2-7; D gene uncertain. The V and J ends lost 0 bases and 1 base respectively, with 4 bases between them. The germline V gene has CDR1 PRHDT and CDR2 FYEKMQ (reference sequence). The CDR3 spans 13 residues. The CDR3 here is CASSLGLSYEQYF. The CDR3 coding sequence is TGTGCCAGCAGCTTAGGCCTTTCCTACGAGCAGTACTTC.

V usage is TRBV7-9 and J usage is TRBJ1-6, with D perhaps matching TRBD1 (6 bases). Germline assignment: CDR1 SEHNR and CDR2 FQNEAQ (reference sequence). V was shortened by 2 bases and J by 8 bases, with 10 bases between the two germline ends. This CDR3 is 14 amino acids long. For the CDR3, the DNA is TGTGCCAGCAGCTTAACAGGGAAAGATTCACCCCTCCACTTT. Residues: CASSLTGKDSPLHF.

CDR3 region: CASSSRLAGSDTQYF. As DNA, the CDR3 is TGTGCCAGCAGTTCCCGACTAGCGGGGTCAGATACGCAGTATTTT. J is TRBJ2-3 and V is TRBV5-5; 11 bases agree with TRBD2. The CDR3 spans 15 residues. Germline V gene sequence: CDR1 SGHKS, CDR2 YYEKEE (reference sequence). The trim removed 5 bases at V and 4 bases at J, leaving 6 bases unmatched.

V is TRBV12-5 and J is TRBJ2-7; TRBD2 matches 8 bases. J lost 0 bases, V lost 2 bases, and 9 bases had no gene match. The germline gives CDR1 LGHNT, CDR2 FRNRAP. The CDR3 consists of 17 residues. The CDR3 nucleotides read TGTGCTAGTGGTTTGAGGCTAGCGGGCTCCTACTCCTACGAGCAGTACTTC. It translates to CASGLRLAGSYSYEQYF.

V gene TRBV10-3 combines with J gene TRBJ1-6, with D possibly TRBD1 on 5 matching bases. The CDR3 extends over 13 amino acids. V lost 3 bases and J 7 bases, leaving 7 bases between the germline ends. CDR1 is ENHRY, CDR2 SYGVKD, per germline. The CDR3 is CAISEGQNSPLHF. Here the CDR3 DNA reads TGTGCCATCAGTGAAGGACAAAATTCACCCCTCCACTTT.

On this clone itself: A junction boundary mismatches the germline segment, possibly from a read error. J is TRBJ1-2 and V is TRBV6-1, with D possibly matching TRBD1 (6 bases). CDR3 size: 10 residues. Germline loops: CDR1 MNHNS, CDR2 SASEGT. In nucleotides, the CDR3 is TGTGCCAGCGCTAGACAGGCGATACACTTC. Encoded protein: CASARQAIHF.